This T cell receptor beta chain stems from a study of graft-versus-host responses after intestinal transplantation. Post-reaction sorting isolated proliferating CFSE-low CD3+CD4+ and CD3+CD8+ responders. V was pared by 6 bases and J by 0 bases, with 11 bases between. Germline CDR1 ENHRY, CDR2 SYGVKD. The CDR3 is 15 residues long. Sequencing used immunoSEQ multiplex PCR; TCRdb keeps in-frame clones, though not all of them. The sample has thousands of clones, approximately 21% seen once; the top ten hold approximately 5.5%. The study's findings and limits: Early post-transplant HvG declines were associated with peak circulating GvH clone levels. Allografts of one patient group, those with graft-donor T cell macrochimerism, had high graft-versus-host to host-versus-graft clonal ratios. The authors found GvH clones in recipient marrow, some appearing first in ileum or blood.

The sequencing used alloreactive CD4+ T cells from a mixed lymphocyte reaction culture, collected before transplantation. This sample's subset: CFSE-low proliferating T cells sorted from roughly 6-day pre-transplant mixed lymphocyte reaction (GvH or HvG direction). This chain links TRBV10-3 with TRBJ2-2; D is possibly TRBD2 (6 bases). This receptor was taken from a human patient who was an organ donor for intestinal transplantation. In DNA, the CDR3 is TGTGCCATCAGCTACGGGGGAACGAACACCGGGGAGCTGTTTTTT. It specifies CAISYGGTNTGELFF.